Listed below are T cell receptor beta chains from one sample, sequenced in a study of technical replicates of blood from a few donors. Using immunoSEQ multiplex PCR, the repertoire was profiled, and TCRdb retains in-frame clones only, with some absent. The sample comprises under 100,000 clones, 95% to 97% of which are singletons, and about 0.33% rests with the top ten. Sequencing input: T cells isolated from PBMCs. The receptors come from a human donor in good health. Both conserved end residues are part of each CDR3. D genes are given only for firm matches. Some rows mark clone size as missing; the rest say once, few, many or name a class of expanded clone.

TRBJ2-7	NA	TRBV7-2	TRBD1	TGTGCCAGCAGCCCGCTACCGGGACAGAATTACGAGCAGTACTTC	CASSPLPGQNYEQYF
TRBJ1-5	NA	TRBV6-5	TRBD1	TGTGCCAGCAGTTACTCGTGGACAGGTCATCAGCCCCAGCATTTT	CASSYSWTGHQPQHF
TRBJ2-5	NA	TRBV9	TRBD1	TGTGCCAGCAGCGTAGGGACAGGGGAAGGGGAGACCCAGTACTTC	CASSVGTGEGETQYF
TRBJ2-3	NA	TRBV5-5	TRBD2	TGTGCCAGCAGCTTGGTTAGCGGGAGTGCAGATACGCAGTATTTT	CASSLVSGSADTQYF
TRBJ2-1	NA	TRBV28	TRBD1	TGTGCCAGCAGTTCCGCCCGGACAGGGAGAACCTACAATGAGCAGTTCTTC	CASSSARTGRTYNEQFF
TRBJ2-7	NA	TRBV7-2	NA	TGTGCCAGCAGCTTAGCGGGGCTAGAATCGGCAGTAGAGCAGTACTTC	CASSLAGLESAVEQYF
TRBJ2-7	NA	TRBV27	NA	TGTGCCAGCGGAACTCGGGAATCGCACTACGAGCAGTACTTC	CASGTRESHYEQYF
TRBJ2-2	NA	TRBV4-2	TRBD2	TGTGCCAGCAGCCACACGGGACTAAAGAACACCGGGGAGCTGTTTTTT	CASSHTGLKNTGELFF
TRBJ1-4	NA	TRBV19	NA	TGTGCCAGTAGCGGACAGATTGCAACTAATGAAAAACTGTTTTTT	CASSGQIATNEKLFF
TRBJ1-2	NA	TRBV4-3	NA	TGCGCCAGCAGCCATCGACTGGACTATGGCTACACCTTC	CASSHRLDYGYTF
TRBJ1-5	NA	TRBV10-3	TRBD1	TGTGCCATCAGTGACCTAAAGACAGGGGATCAGCCCCAGCATTTT	CAISDLKTGDQPQHF
TRBJ2-3	NA	TRBV6-5	NA	TGTGCCAGCAGTTACTCGTTCTCTTACAATACGCAGTATTTT	CASSYSFSYNTQYF
TRBJ1-2	NA	TRBV19	NA	TGTGCCAGTAGTATGACAGAGCGCGGCTATGGCTACACCTTC	CASSMTERGYGYTF
TRBJ2-1	NA	TRBV27	NA	TGTGCCAGCAGTTTATCGATATACGGGAACAATGAGCAGTTCTTC	CASSLSIYGNNEQFF
TRBJ1-2	NA	TRBV29-1	TRBD1	TGCAGCACGAACGTAGGGGGCGGAATATATGGCTACACCTTC	CSTNVGGGIYGYTF
TRBJ2-1	NA	TRBV15	TRBD2	TGTGCCACCAGCAGAGCACTAGCGGGAGCAGGCTCCTACAATGAGCAGTTCTTC	CATSRALAGAGSYNEQFF
TRBJ2-7	NA	TRBV4-1	TRBD1	TGCGCCAGCAGCCTTCAGAGTTCGGGACAGGGAATCGACGAGCAGTACTTC	CASSLQSSGQGIDEQYF
TRBJ1-1	NA	TRBV6-1	NA	TGTGCCAGCAGATGGGGGCACACTGAAGCTTTCTTT	CASRWGHTEAFF
TRBJ2-7	once	TRBV12-5	TRBD2	TGTGCTAGTGGTTTCCCACCCTCGGGGGGATACGAGCAGTACTTC	CASGFPPSGGYEQYF
TRBJ2-7	NA	TRBV19	NA	TGTGCCAGTAGTACACCCGGGACTTTGGCCCACGAGCAGTACTTC	CASSTPGTLAHEQYF
TRBJ2-1	NA	TRBV5-1	NA	TGCGCCAGCAGCTTGATTGGCGGAAATCACAATGAGCAGTTCTTC	CASSLIGGNHNEQFF
TRBJ1-2	NA	TRBV27	NA	TGTGCCAGCAGTTTCTCGGGGGACTATGGCTACACCTTC	CASSFSGDYGYTF
TRBJ2-7	NA	TRBV5-6	NA	TGTGCCAGCAGCTTGGATCTCGCGAACTACGAGCAGTACTTC	CASSLDLANYEQYF
TRBJ2-7	NA	TRBV5-8	TRBD1	TGTGCCAGCAGCTTAGAGGGGGCGATTTACGAGCAGTACTTC	CASSLEGAIYEQYF
TRBJ2-3	NA	TRBV2	TRBD2	TGTGCCAGCAGTGAACTAGCGGGATGGGGGCCCGTCACAGATACGCAGTATTTT	CASSELAGWGPVTDTQYF
TRBJ1-5	NA	TRBV6-1	NA	TGTGCCAGCAGTACCTTCCGGGACAACCCTCAGCCCCAGCATTTT	CASSTFRDNPQPQHF
TRBJ1-4	NA	TRBV15	TRBD1	TGTGCCACCAGTTGGACAGGGGATGAAAAACTGTTTTTT	CATSWTGDEKLFF
TRBJ1-2	NA	TRBV4-1	NA	TGCGCCAGCAGCCAAGACTCAACAGGGTTTAACTATGGCTACACCTTC	CASSQDSTGFNYGYTF
TRBJ1-2	NA	TRBV7-2	NA	TGTGCCAGCAGCTTAACAGGCTACTATGGCTACACCTTC	CASSLTGYYGYTF
TRBJ2-7	NA	TRBV11-2	NA	TGTGCCAGCAGCTTAGGAGCTAATGGTTTCTACGAGCAGTACTTC	CASSLGANGFYEQYF
TRBJ2-7	NA	TRBV15	NA	TGTGCCACCAGCAGAGACCCCAACTACGAGCAGTACTTC	CATSRDPNYEQYF
TRBJ2-1	NA	TRBV10-3	NA	TGTGCAATCGGTACGCAGCGCGAGCAGTTCTTC	CAIGTQREQFF
TRBJ2-3	NA	TRBV4-3	NA	TGCGCCAGCAGCCAAACAGGGCATCCGCTTGATACGCAGTATTTT	CASSQTGHPLDTQYF
TRBJ1-5	NA	TRBV5-5	NA	TGTGCCAGCAGCTTGGATGTGAGAGTAGACAATCAGCCCCAGCATTTT	CASSLDVRVDNQPQHF
TRBJ2-7	NA	TRBV21-1	NA	TGTGCCAGCAGCAAAGCGGTAAGGGAGTGGTTCTACGAGCAGTACTTC	CASSKAVREWFYEQYF
TRBJ1-1	NA	TRBV7-6	NA	TGTGCCAGCAGCTCGGAAGGGGGATTCACTGAAGCTTTCTTT	CASSSEGGFTEAFF
TRBJ1-1	NA	TRBV29-1	NA	TGCAGCGTTGTGTCAAACACTGAAGCTTTCTTT	CSVVSNTEAFF
TRBJ2-1	NA	TRBV27	TRBD2	TGTGCCAGCAAGGGACTAGCGGGAGAAAGTACCTACAATGAGCAGTTCTTC	CASKGLAGESTYNEQFF
TRBJ1-5	NA	TRBV11-2	TRBD1	TGTGCCAGCAGCTTAGGGGGGACAGGGGAAAATCAGCCCCAGCATTTT	CASSLGGTGENQPQHF
TRBJ2-7	NA	TRBV10-3	NA	TGTGCCATCAGTGCCGGACATTTAAAGTACTTC	CAISAGHLKYF
TRBJ1-5	NA	TRBV14	NA	TGTGCCAGCAGCCAAGGGTTCAGTCAGCCCCAGCATTTT	CASSQGFSQPQHF
TRBJ1-4	NA	TRBV5-4	NA	TGTGCCAGCAGCGAAAACAGGGTTGAAAAACTGTTTTTT	CASSENRVEKLFF
TRBJ2-1	NA	TRBV28	NA	TGTGCCAGCAGCCGAGACTTGTTGTACAATGAGCAGTTCTTC	CASSRDLLYNEQFF
TRBJ1-2	NA	TRBV25-1	NA	TGTGCCAGCAGTGCCGTCTCTGAGGGCTATGGCTACACCTTC	CASSAVSEGYGYTF
TRBJ2-3	NA	TRBV4-3	NA	TGCGCCAGCAGCCGCTCTACCCTACCAGATACGCAGTATTTT	CASSRSTLPDTQYF
TRBJ2-7	once	TRBV7-6	TRBD2	TGTGCCAGCAGCTTAACCGGTATAGAGACTAGCGTTTCCTACGAGCAGTACTTC	CASSLTGIETSVSYEQYF
TRBJ2-4	NA	TRBV29-1	TRBD1	TGCAGCGTTGACAGGGGGCCTGGGGAAAACATTCAGTACTTC	CSVDRGPGENIQYF